One sample yielded the 25 T cell receptor beta chains listed below, sequenced in a study of T cells in Graves' hyperthyroidism and ophthalmopathy. Researchers took RNA transcripts and amplified the TCR beta CDR3 regions from them. The primer set for the first-round RT-PCR of the TCR CDR3 was HTBI. One entry per CDR3 protein, called by TCRdb with MiXCR from the multiplex PCR reads. The table records a few hundred thousand distinct CDR3 sequences, 15% to 19% of them present only once. The material sequenced was blood. These receptor sequences come from a woman in her twenties or thirties with Graves' hyperthyroidism.

This clonotype occurred many times. The gene calls are TRBV20-1 and TRBJ2-7; D might be TRBD2 (6 bases). The CDR3 has 15 residues. Germline loops: CDR1 DFQATT, CDR2 SNEGSKA (reference sequence). V shed 0 bases and J shed 2 bases, with 14 bases lying between them. Here the CDR3 reads CSARDPSGLAYEQYF. The CDR3, as DNA: TGCAGTGCTAGAGATCCGTCGGGACTGGCCTACGAGCAGTACTTC.

In its sample, this clonotype was seen many times. A much larger clone differs by one base, so this may be a read error. This sequence joins TRBV28 and TRBJ2-7; D perhaps matches TRBD2 (6 bases). From germline, CDR1 is MDHEN and CDR2 SYDVKM. Trimming took 2 bases from V and 0 from J, leaving 8 bases between them. The CDR3 has 14 amino acids. The CDR3 protein is CASSLNGSSYEQYF. CDR3 DNA sequence: TGTGCCAGCAGTTTAAACGGGAGCTCCTACGAGCAGTACTTC.

This clonotype occurred a few times. The chain uses TRBV10-2 and TRBJ1-1, with 9 nucleotides matching TRBD1. Per germline, CDR1 WSHSY and CDR2 SAAADI. The CDR3 loop spans 14 amino acids. Trimming at V came to 5 bases and at J to 4 bases, leaving 5 bases not matched to a gene. CDR3 region: CASSLQGAVTEAFF. The CDR3, as DNA: TGCGCCAGCAGTCTACAGGGGGCTGTCACTGAAGCTTTCTTT.

The V gene is TRBV5-1, the J gene TRBJ1-3; no clear D. V lost 0 bases, J lost 8 bases, and 12 bases lay in between. CDR3 length: 14 residues. The V gene's germline CDR1 is SGHRS and CDR2 YFSETQ. CDR3 in amino acids: CASSLDQNWDTIYF. CDR3 bases: TGCGCCAGCAGCTTGGATCAGAACTGGGACACCATATATTTT. The full variable domain, its missing parts supplied by reference TRBV5-1 and TRBJ1-3, is KAGVTQTPRYLIKTRGQQVTLSCSPISGHRSVSWYQQTPGQGLQFLFEYFSETQRNKGNFPGRFSGRQFSNSRSEMNVSTLELGDSALYLCASSLDQNWDTIYFGEGSWLTVV.

The rearrangement links TRBV19 to TRBJ2-2; 10 bases agree with TRBD2. With 6 bases clipped from V and 7 bases from J, the junction kept 11 bases outside the gene matches. CDR1 and CDR2 (germline): LNHDA, SQIVND (reference sequence). The CDR3 has 16 amino acids. DNA for the CDR3: TGTGCCAGTAGGGCCGGGACTAGCGCTCTAGACGGGGAGCTGTTTTTT. Translating gives CASRAGTSALDGELFF.

V gene TRBV27 combines with J gene TRBJ2-3, with D tentatively TRBD1 (6 bases). Germline assignment: CDR1 MNHEY and CDR2 SMNVEV (reference sequence). This CDR3 is built from 16 residues. V was pared by 8 bases and J by 2 bases, with 20 bases between. CDR3: CASSKGGSWATDTQYF. The CDR3 nucleotides read TGTGCCAGCTCAAAAGGGGGATCCTGGGCCACAGATACGCAGTATTTT.

This clonotype was seen many times. This chain uses TRBV27 with TRBJ2-7; 9 nucleotides agree with TRBD2. The length of the CDR3 is 15 residues. CDR1 is MNHEY, CDR2 SMNVEV, per germline (reference sequence). Trimming removed 7 bases from V and 5 bases from J; junction bases left unmatched: 12. In DNA, the CDR3 is TGTGCCAGCAAAAAGCCGGATAGCGGGAGAAACGAGCAGTACTTC. It codes for CASKKPDSGRNEQYF.

This clonotype was detected many times. The J gene is TRBJ2-3, the V gene TRBV20-1; 10 positions match TRBD2. Germline V CDR1 and CDR2: DFQATT, SNEGSKA (reference sequence). This CDR3 spans 14 amino acids. The trim removed 5 bases at V and 1 base at J, leaving 3 bases unmatched. The CDR3 is CSAPTSGGTDTQYF. CDR3 DNA sequence: TGCAGTGCTCCTACTAGCGGGGGCACAGATACGCAGTATTTT.

The V gene is TRBV6-2 or TRBV6-3, the J gene TRBJ2-4, with D perhaps TRBD2 (5 bases). The V gene's germline CDR1 is MNHEY and CDR2 SVGEGT. The CDR3 covers 15 residues. The ends were cut back, 1 base at V and 7 bases at J, with 14 bases in the middle. The CDR3, as DNA: TGTGCCAGCAGTTACTTTGGGAGCGCCGATAACATTCAGTACTTC. It specifies CASSYFGSADNIQYF.

The sample holds many counts of this clonotype. J is TRBJ2-3 and V is TRBV18; D might be TRBD1 (5 bases). The germline V and J ends were trimmed by 5 bases and 8 bases, with 14 bases remaining between them. This CDR3 is 13 amino acids long. Germline V lookup: CDR1 KGHSH, CDR2 LQKENI. The CDR3 loop is CASSSAVQGTQYF. The CDR3 DNA is TGTGCCAGCTCATCCGCGGTTCAGGGTACGCAGTATTTT. The full variable domain, completed using reference TRBV18 and TRBJ2-3, is NAGVMQNPRHLVRRRGQEARLRCSPMKGHSHVYWYRQLPEEGLKFMVYLQKENIIDESGMPKERFSAEFPKEGPSILRIQQVVRGDSAAYFCASSSAVQGTQYFGPGTRLTVL.

The gene calls are TRBV6-1 and TRBJ2-3; TRBD1 agrees at 7 bases. From germline, CDR1 is MNHNS and CDR2 SASEGT. The CDR3 is made up of 13 amino acids. Trimming removed 6 bases from V and 6 bases from J; junction bases left unmatched: 6. Here the CDR3 reads CASRLNRGDTQYF. DNA of the CDR3: TGTGCCAGCAGACTGAACAGGGGCGATACGCAGTATTTT.

This clonotype was counted ten times or more. The genes are TRBV11-3 and TRBJ2-7; TRBD2 agrees at 11 bases. The V segment lost 1 base and the J segment 8 bases; nucleotides outside the gene matches: 1. The CDR3 has 13 residues. Per the germline V gene, CDR1 is SGHNT and CDR2 is YENEEA. CDR3 protein: CASSLGLAGKQYF. In nucleotides, the CDR3 is TGTGCCAGCAGCTTAGGACTAGCGGGAAAGCAGTACTTC.

This clonotype has at least ten counts. CDR3 DNA: TGTGCCAGCAGCTTAGGACCTGGAGACAGGGGGGTTGGTGGCTACACCTTC. Protein sequence: CASSLGPGDRGVGGYTF. V and J are TRBV7-6 and TRBJ1-2; 9 bases match TRBD1. The CDR3 has 17 residues. V gave up 1 base and J gave up 7 bases; unmatched junction bases: 13. CDR1 SGHVS and CDR2 FNYEAQ come from the germline V gene.

Of note for this clonotype: A read error may be the cause here, since a much bigger clone is one base away. This chain uses TRBV4-1 with TRBJ2-5, with 7 positions matching TRBD1. Germline V gene data show CDR1 as MGHRA and CDR2 as YSYEKL. This CDR3 is built from 15 residues. In DNA, the CDR3 is TGCGCCGGCAGCCGCCTTGGGACAGCCCAAGAGACCCAGTACTTC. This gives the protein CAGSRLGTAQETQYF.

The genes are TRBV10-2 and TRBJ1-1, with D tentatively TRBD1 (5 bases). Germline loops: CDR1 WSHSY, CDR2 SAAADI. Trimming stripped 4 bases from V and 3 bases from J, with 9 bases between. The CDR3 consists of 13 residues. The CDR3 sequence: CASSGSRDTEAFF. For the CDR3, the DNA is TGCGCCAGCAGTGGGTCCAGGGACACTGAAGCTTTCTTT.

The chain couples TRBV6-2 or TRBV6-3 to TRBJ2-3; the D gene is possibly TRBD1 (6 bases). Germline V gives CDR1 MNHEY, CDR2 SVGEGT. This CDR3 spans 15 amino acids. V lost 2 bases to trimming and J lost 6 bases, with 15 bases between them. CDR3 residues: CASSYPTGSGDTQYF. The CDR3 DNA reads as TGTGCCAGCAGTTACCCTACAGGGTCAGGGGATACGCAGTATTTT.

There are many counts of this clonotype. The CDR3 DNA follows: TGTGCCAGCAGCCACCCTCCTCCCCGGGATACGCAGTATTTT. Protein sequence: CASSHPPPRDTQYF. The chain links TRBV7-2 to TRBJ2-3; D unresolved. The CDR3 consists of 14 residues. From germline, CDR1 is SGHTA and CDR2 FQGNSA. The ends were cut back, 5 bases at V and 6 bases at J, with 15 bases in the middle.

This rearrangement joins TRBV27 to TRBJ2-1; D uncertain. This CDR3 has 13 amino acids. Germline V gene sequence: CDR1 MNHEY, CDR2 SMNVEV (reference sequence). V lost 4 bases and J lost 7, with 11 bases in between. The CDR3 reads CASSSLIGNEQFF. DNA for the CDR3: TGTGCCAGCAGTTCCTTAATAGGGAATGAGCAGTTCTTC.

This clonotype was found many times. CDR3 in DNA: TGTGCCAGCAGTGAAGCTTACCAGGAGGAGCAGTTCTTC. This encodes CASSEAYQEEQFF. The chain employs TRBV2 and TRBJ2-1; D call uncertain. From germline, CDR1 is SNHLY and CDR2 FYNNEI. The CDR3 is made up of 13 amino acids. Deletions cut 0 bases from V and 10 bases from J, with 10 bases between.

This clonotype was picked up a small number of times. The chain couples TRBV27 to TRBJ1-6; D not resolved. Germline assignment: CDR1 MNHEY and CDR2 SMNVEV (reference sequence). V lost 5 bases and J lost 14, with 16 bases in between. The CDR3 covers 13 residues. CDR3: CASSSPGNSALHF. The CDR3 DNA is TGTGCCAGCAGTAGTCCTGGCAATTCGGCCCTCCACTTT.

This clonotype was observed many times. The J gene is TRBJ2-7, the V gene TRBV7-2, with a possible D match to TRBD2 (5 bases). Germline CDR1 SGHTA, CDR2 FQGNSA. The ends were cut back, 1 base at V and 6 bases at J, with 10 bases in the middle. CDR3 size: 13 residues. CDR3 region: CASSLVASIEQYF. For the CDR3, the DNA is TGTGCCAGCAGCTTAGTTGCTAGCATCGAGCAGTACTTC.

The chain carries TRBV7-9 and TRBJ2-1; 8 bases map to TRBD2. Germline-derived CDR1 and CDR2 are SEHNR and FQNEAQ (reference sequence). With 6 bases clipped from V and 8 bases from J, the junction kept 9 bases outside the gene matches. This CDR3 spans 14 amino acids. The CDR3 loop is CASRRTTSADEQFF. DNA of the CDR3: TGTGCCAGCAGACGGACGACTAGCGCTGATGAGCAGTTCTTC.

The chain carries TRBV19 and TRBJ2-1; 7 positions match TRBD2. The CDR3 is made up of 14 amino acids. CDR1 is LNHDA, CDR2 SQIVND, per germline (reference sequence). The trim removed 3 bases at V and 6 bases at J, leaving 5 bases unmatched. In nucleotides, the CDR3 is TGTGCCAGTAGTATTCCAAGCGGGGTCAATGAGCAGTTCTTC. Translating gives CASSIPSGVNEQFF.

This clonotype was seen more than once but under ten times. A much bigger clone sits one base away, suggesting this may be a read error. The chain joins TRBV6-1 to TRBJ1-2; D unresolved. The germline CDR1 and CDR2 sequences are MNHNS and SASEGT. This CDR3 has 12 amino acids. The chain's CDR3 is CAGREHNYGYTF. In nucleotides, the CDR3 is TGTGCCGGCAGAGAGCATAACTATGGCTACACCTTC.

Ten or more counts support this clonotype. The chain links TRBV3-1 to TRBJ2-7, with D uncertain. V dropped 0 bases and J dropped 0 bases, with 6 bases sitting between them. This CDR3 spans 14 amino acids. From germline, CDR1 is LGHDT and CDR2 YNNKEL (reference sequence). The CDR3 nucleotides are TGTGCCAGCAGCCAAGAGCCGTTCTCCTACGAGCAGTACTTC. It translates to CASSQEPFSYEQYF.